The 4 T cell receptor beta chains below come from one sample, sequenced in a study of T-cell reconstitution after alpha-beta-depleted transplantation in children. TCRbeta library preparation incorporated unique molecular identifiers. MiXCR was run by TCRdb on the PCR reads, yielding one entry per CDR3 protein. Counted here are about 270,000 distinct CDR3 sequences, about a tenth occurring once; the ten biggest clones make up around 9.1%. This sample comprised PBMCs from the stem cell graft donor, obtained from the stem cell graft. All receptors derive from a human donor who donated a stem cell graft to a child with SCID.

This chain links TRBV12-3 or TRBV12-4 with TRBJ2-1, with 8 positions matching TRBD1. The CDR3 sequence is 16 residues long. With V trimmed by 5 bases and J by 6 bases, 12 bases remained unmatched. CDR3 in amino acids: CASSLKVQGARNEQFF. CDR3 DNA: TGTGCCAGCAGTCTTAAGGTCCAGGGGGCTCGCAATGAGCAGTTCTTC.

This clonotype came up a few times. The V gene is TRBV7-3, the J gene TRBJ2-3; no definite D call. Trimming removed 8 bases from V and 4 bases from J, with 19 bases in between. Germline CDR1 SGHTA, CDR2 FQGTGA. This CDR3 is 15 amino acids long. CDR3 loop: CASGRTGQKSDTQYF. CDR3 DNA sequence: TGTGCCAGCGGTCGAACCGGCCAAAAATCAGATACGCAGTATTTT.

The genes are TRBV5-1 and TRBJ1-1; D is unclear. The germline V gene encodes CDR1 SGHRS and CDR2 YFSETQ. The ends were cut back, 5 bases at V and 0 bases at J, with 11 bases in the middle. The CDR3 loop spans 14 amino acids. The CDR3 sequence: CASSKNTLNTEAFF. The DNA of the CDR3 is TGCGCCAGCAGTAAAAACACCCTGAACACTGAAGCTTTCTTT.

The gene calls are TRBV24-1 and TRBJ2-5; either TRBD1 or TRBD2 may fit D (6 bases each). CDR1 and CDR2 from the germline V gene are KGHDR and SFDVKD. The CDR3 consists of 17 residues. Trimming cost V 0 bases and J 5 bases, with 18 bases left between them. CDR3 amino acids: CATSDLSAGEVVETQYF. The DNA for the CDR3 is TGTGCCACCAGTGATTTGTCGGCAGGGGAGGTTGTGGAGACCCAGTACTTC.